This T cell receptor beta chain was obtained from a study of beta chain features in type 1 diabetes. Study-level results: Shorter TCRB CDR3s, moderately but significantly so, marked every one of the four CD4+ subsets in Type 1 diabetes patients. Compared to healthy donors, patients appeared to have naive, central memory and Treg TCRB repertoires that were more alike.

It was via CD45RO/CCR7/CD25/CD127/CD95/CD27 that CD4+ naive, central memory, regulatory and stem cell-like memory cells were sorted. Isolated RNA was reverse transcribed in full, so expressed TCRB transcripts were sequenced. Only in-frame clones appear in the TCRdb table, and some are missing; sequencing was by immunoSEQ multiplex PCR. The data show under 300,000 clones, more than 15% seen once. Concerning this clone itself: Its matching antigen is unknown.

Trimming left V 1 base short and J 2 bases short, with 11 bases between. The CDR3 runs 15 residues. The germline V gene has CDR1 LGHNA and CDR2 YNFKEQ. This chain uses TRBV4-2 with TRBJ2-5, with TRBD2 as a possible D gene (5 bases). Sequencing was done on a sample of naive CD4+ T cells from blood. The receptor's source is a man aged 30 to 39 with type 1 diabetes. The CDR3 DNA reads as TGTGCCAGCAGCCAAGGCAATAGGGAGCAAGAGACCCAGTACTTC. This gives the protein CASSQGNREQETQYF.